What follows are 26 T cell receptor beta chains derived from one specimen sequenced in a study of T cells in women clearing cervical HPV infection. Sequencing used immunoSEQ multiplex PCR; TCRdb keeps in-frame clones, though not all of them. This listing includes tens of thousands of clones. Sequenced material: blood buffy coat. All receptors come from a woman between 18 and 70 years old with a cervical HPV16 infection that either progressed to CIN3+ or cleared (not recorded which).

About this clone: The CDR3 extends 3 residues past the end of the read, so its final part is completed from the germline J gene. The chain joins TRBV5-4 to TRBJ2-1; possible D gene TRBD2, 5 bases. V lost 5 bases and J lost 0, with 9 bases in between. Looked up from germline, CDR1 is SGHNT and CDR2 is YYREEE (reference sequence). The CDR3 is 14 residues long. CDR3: CASSPTSSYNEQFF. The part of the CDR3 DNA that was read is TGTGCCAGCAGTCCCACTAGCTCCTACAATGAG.

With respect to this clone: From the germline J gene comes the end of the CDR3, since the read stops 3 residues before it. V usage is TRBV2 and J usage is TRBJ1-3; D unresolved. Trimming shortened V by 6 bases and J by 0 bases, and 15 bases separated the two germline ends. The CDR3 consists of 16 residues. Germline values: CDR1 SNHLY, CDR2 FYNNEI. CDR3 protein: CASSEQNLRSGNTIYF. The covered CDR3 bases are TGTGCCAGCAGCGAGCAAAACCTACGCTCTGGAAACACC.

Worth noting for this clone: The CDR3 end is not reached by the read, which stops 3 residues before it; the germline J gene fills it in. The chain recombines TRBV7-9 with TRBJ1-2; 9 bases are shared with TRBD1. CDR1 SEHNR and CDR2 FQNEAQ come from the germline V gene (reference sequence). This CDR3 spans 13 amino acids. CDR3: CASSLSQGADYTF. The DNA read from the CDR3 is TGTGCCAGCAGCTTATCACAGGGGGCTGAC. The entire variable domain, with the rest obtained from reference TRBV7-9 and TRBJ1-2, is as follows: DTGVSQNPRHKITKRGQNVTFRCDPISEHNRLYWYRQTLGQGPEFLTYFQNEAQLEKSRLLSDRFSAERPKGSFSTLEIQRTEQGDSAMYLCASSLSQGADYTFGSGTRLTVV.

CDR3 DNA, as far as it was read: TGTGCCATCATCTTGACTAGCGGGAGGGATACG. It translates to CAIILTSGRDT. The entire CDR3 is CAIILTSGRDTQYF. J is TRBJ2-3 and V is TRBV10-3; TRBD2 agrees at 13 bases. The missing CDR3 end, 3 residues past where the read stops, is filled in from the germline J gene. Germline-derived CDR1 and CDR2 are ENHRY and SYGVKD. The CDR3 sequence is 14 residues long. After removal of 7 bases from V and 6 bases from J, the junction contained 4 bases not matched to a gene.

CDR3 bases read: TGTGCCAGCAGTGTAGCTAGGGGGTCCCACCAACCC. Protein sequence: CASSVARGSHQP. The whole CDR3 region reads CASSVARGSHQPQHF. The chain uses TRBV6-1 and TRBJ1-5; D possibly corresponds to TRBD1 (6 bases). The CDR3 end is not reached by the read, which stops 3 residues before it; the germline J gene fills it in. Per the germline V gene, CDR1 is MNHNS and CDR2 is SASEGT. The CDR3 covers 15 residues.

The DNA read from the CDR3 is TGTGCCAGCAGCTTGGGACTAATGTACGAG. Translation gives CASSLGLMYE. The whole CDR3 region reads CASSLGLMYEQYF. This chain uses TRBV7-3 with TRBJ2-7, with 7 bases identical to TRBD2. With the read ending 3 residues before the CDR3 end, the germline J gene is used to fill in that end. Germline-derived CDR1 and CDR2 are SGHTA and FQGTGA. The V segment lost 3 bases and the J segment 4 bases; nucleotides outside the gene matches: 3. The CDR3 is 13 amino acids.

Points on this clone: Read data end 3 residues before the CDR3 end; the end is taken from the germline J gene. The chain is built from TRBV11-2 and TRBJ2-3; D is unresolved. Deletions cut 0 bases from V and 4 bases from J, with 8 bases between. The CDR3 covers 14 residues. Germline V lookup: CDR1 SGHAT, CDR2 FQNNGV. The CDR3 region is CASSLDFRADTQYF. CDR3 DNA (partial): TGTGCCAGCAGCTTAGATTTTCGGGCAGATACG. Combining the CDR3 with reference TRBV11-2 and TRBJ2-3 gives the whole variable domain EAGVAQSPRYKIIEKRQSVAFWCNPISGHATLYWYQQILGQGPKLLIQFQNNGVVDDSQLPKDRFSAERLKGVDSTLKIQPAKLEDSAVYLCASSLDFRADTQYFGPGTRLTVL.

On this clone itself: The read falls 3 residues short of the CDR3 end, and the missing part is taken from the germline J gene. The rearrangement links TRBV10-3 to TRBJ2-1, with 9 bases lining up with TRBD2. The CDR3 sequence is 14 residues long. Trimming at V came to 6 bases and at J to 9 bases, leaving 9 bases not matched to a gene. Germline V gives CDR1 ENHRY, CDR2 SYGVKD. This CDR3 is CAISGTSSAPEQFF. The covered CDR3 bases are TGTGCCATCAGCGGGACTAGCTCCGCCCCTGAG.

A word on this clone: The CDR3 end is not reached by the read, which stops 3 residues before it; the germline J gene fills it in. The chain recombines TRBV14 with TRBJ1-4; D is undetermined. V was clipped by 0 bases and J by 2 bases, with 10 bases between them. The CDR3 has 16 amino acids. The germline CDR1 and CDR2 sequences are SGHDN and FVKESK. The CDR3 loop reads CASSQDRGHTNEKLFF. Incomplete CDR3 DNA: TGTGCCAGCAGCCAAGATCGAGGGCATACTAATGAAAAA.

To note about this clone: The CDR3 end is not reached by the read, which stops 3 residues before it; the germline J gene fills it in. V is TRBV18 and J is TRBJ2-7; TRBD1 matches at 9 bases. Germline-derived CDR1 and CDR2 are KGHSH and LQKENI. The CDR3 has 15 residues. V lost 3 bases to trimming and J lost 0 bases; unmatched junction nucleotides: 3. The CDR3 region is CASSPTTGGSYEQYF. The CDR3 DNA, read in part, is TGTGCCAGCTCACCCACGACAGGGGGCTCCTACGAG.

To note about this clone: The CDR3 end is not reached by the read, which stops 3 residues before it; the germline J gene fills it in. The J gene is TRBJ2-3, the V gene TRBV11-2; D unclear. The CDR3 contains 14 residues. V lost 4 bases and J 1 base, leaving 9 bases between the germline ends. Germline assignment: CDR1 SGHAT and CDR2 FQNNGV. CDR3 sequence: CASSSLRGTDTQYF. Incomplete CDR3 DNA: TGTGCCAGCAGCTCTCTAAGAGGCACAGATACG.

CDR3 amino acids: CASSTLQGWDTGELFF. The sequenced CDR3 bases are TGTGCCAGTAGTACGTTACAGGGTTGGGACACCGGGGAG. The chain joins TRBV19 to TRBJ2-2, with D possibly matching TRBD1 (6 bases). The read gets to within 3 residues of the CDR3 end, and the germline J gene fills in the rest. Germline CDR1 is LNHDA and CDR2 is SQIVND (reference sequence). The V end lost 4 bases, the J end lost 3 bases, and 15 bases lay between the germline ends. The CDR3 contains 16 residues.

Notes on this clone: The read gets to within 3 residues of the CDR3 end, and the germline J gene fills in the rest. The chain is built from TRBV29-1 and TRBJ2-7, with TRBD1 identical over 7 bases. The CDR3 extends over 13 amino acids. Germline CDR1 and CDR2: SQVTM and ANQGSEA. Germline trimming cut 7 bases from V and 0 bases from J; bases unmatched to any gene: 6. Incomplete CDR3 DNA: TGCAGCGGACGGGACAGTAGCTCCTACGAG. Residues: CSGRDSSSYE. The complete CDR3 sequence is CSGRDSSSYEQYF.

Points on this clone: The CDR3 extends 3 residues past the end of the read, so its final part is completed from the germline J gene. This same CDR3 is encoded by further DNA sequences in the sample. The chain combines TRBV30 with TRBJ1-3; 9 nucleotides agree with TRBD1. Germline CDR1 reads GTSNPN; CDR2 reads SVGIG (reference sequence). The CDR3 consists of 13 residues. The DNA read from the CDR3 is TGTGCCTGGGACCCGGGACAGGGAGTCGCC. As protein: CAWDPGQGVA. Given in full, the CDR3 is CAWDPGQGVAIYF.

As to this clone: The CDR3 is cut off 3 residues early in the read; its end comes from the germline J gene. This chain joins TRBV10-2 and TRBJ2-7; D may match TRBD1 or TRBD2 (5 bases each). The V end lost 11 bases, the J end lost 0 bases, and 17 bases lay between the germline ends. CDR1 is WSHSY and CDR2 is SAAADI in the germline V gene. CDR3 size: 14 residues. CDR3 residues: CAVQRGILSYEQYF. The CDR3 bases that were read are TGCGCCGTGCAGAGGGGAATACTCTCCTACGAG.

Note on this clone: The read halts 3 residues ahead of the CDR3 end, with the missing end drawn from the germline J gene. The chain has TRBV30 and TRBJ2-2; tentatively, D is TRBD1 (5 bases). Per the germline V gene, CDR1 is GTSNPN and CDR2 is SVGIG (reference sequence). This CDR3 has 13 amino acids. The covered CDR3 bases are TGTGCCTGGTACTACTCTGGGGCCAACGTG. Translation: CAWYYSGANV. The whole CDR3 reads CAWYYSGANVLFF.

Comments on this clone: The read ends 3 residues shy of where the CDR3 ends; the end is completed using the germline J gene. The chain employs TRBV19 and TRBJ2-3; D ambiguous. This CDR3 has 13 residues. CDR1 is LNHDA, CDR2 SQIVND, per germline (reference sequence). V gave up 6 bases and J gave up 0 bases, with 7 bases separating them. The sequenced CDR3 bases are TGTGCCAGTAGAGCGTCTAGCACAGATACG. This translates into CASRASSTDT. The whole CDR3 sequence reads CASRASSTDTQYF.

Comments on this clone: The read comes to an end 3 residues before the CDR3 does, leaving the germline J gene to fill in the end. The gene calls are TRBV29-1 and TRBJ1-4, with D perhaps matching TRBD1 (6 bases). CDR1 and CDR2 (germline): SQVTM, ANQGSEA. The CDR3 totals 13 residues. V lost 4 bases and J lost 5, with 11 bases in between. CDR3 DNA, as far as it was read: TGCAGCGTTGGCGGCAGGGGAAATGAAAAA. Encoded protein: CSVGGRGNEK. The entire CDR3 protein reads CSVGGRGNEKLFF. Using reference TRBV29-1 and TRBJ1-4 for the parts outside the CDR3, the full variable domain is SAVISQKPSRDICQRGTSLTIQCQVDSQVTMMFWYRQQPGQSLTLIATANQGSEATYESGFVIDKFPISRPNLTFSTLTVSNMSPEDSSIYLCSVGGRGNEKLFFGSGTQLSVL.

The DNA read from the CDR3 is TGTGCCAGCAGTTCCGACACGGCCTTCGAG. Translating it yields CASSSDTAFE. The whole CDR3 protein reads CASSSDTAFEQYF. The chain uses TRBV27 and TRBJ2-7; D is unresolved. The sequenced fragment ends 3 residues before the CDR3 boundary, so the rest is inferred from the germline J gene. V was trimmed by 4 bases and J by 6 bases, leaving 13 bases between them. The germline V gene has CDR1 MNHEY and CDR2 SMNVEV (reference sequence). The length of the CDR3 is 13 residues.

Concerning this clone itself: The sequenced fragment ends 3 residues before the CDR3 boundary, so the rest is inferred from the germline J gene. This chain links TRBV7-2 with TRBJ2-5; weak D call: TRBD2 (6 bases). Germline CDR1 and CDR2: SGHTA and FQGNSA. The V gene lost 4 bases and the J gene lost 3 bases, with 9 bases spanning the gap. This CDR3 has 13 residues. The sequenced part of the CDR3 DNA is TGTGCCAGCAGCTGGGACTTCGAAGAGACC. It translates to CASSWDFEET. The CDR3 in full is CASSWDFEETQYF.

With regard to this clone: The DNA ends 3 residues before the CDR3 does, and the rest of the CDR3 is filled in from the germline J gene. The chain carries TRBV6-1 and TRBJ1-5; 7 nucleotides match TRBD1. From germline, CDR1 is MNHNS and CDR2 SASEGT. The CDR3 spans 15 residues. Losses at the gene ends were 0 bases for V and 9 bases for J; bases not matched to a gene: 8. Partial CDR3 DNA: TGTGCCAGCAGTGAAGCGGTAACAGGGGCGCTGCCC. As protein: CASSEAVTGALP. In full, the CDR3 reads CASSEAVTGALPQHF.

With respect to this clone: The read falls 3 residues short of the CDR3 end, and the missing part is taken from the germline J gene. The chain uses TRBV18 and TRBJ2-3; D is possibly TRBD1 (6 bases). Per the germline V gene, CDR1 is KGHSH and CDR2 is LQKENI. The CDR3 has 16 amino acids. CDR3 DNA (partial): TGTGCCAGCTCACCAGATGGGACATCAGGAAATCAGCCG. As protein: CASSPDGTSGNQP. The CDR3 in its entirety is CASSPDGTSGNQPQYF.

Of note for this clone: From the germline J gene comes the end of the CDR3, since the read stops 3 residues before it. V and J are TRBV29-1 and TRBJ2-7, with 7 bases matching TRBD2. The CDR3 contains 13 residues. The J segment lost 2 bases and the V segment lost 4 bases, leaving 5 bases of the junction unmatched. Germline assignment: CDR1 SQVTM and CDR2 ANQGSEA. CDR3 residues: CSVADGGTYEQYF. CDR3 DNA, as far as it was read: TGCAGCGTTGCCGACGGGGGGACCTACGAG.

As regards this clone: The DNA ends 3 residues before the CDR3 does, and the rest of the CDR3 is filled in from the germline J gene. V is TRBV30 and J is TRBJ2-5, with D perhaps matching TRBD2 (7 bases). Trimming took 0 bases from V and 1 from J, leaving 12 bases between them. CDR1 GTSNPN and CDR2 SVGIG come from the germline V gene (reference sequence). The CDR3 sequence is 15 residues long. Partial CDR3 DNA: TGTGCCTGGAGTGTACGGGGGGCCCCCCAAGAGACC. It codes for CAWSVRGAPQET. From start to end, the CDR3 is CAWSVRGAPQETQYF.

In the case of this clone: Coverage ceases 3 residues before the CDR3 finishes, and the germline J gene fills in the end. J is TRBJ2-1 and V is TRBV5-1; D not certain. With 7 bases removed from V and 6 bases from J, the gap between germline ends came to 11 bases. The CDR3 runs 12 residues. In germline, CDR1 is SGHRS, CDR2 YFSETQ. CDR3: CASAEPLNEQFF. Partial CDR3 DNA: TGCGCCAGCGCGGAGCCTCTCAATGAG.

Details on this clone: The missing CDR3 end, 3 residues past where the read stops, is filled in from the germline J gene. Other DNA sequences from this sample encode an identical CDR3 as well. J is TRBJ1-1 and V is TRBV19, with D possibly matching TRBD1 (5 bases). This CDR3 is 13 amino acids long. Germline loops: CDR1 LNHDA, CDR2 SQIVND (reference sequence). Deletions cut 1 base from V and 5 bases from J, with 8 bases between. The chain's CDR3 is CASSIVRGTEAFF. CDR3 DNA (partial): TGTGCCAGTAGTATAGTCCGGGGGACTGAA.